Listed below are T cell receptor beta chains from one sample, sequenced in a study of OX40 agonist ivuxolimab in advanced cancers. Using immunoSEQ multiplex PCR, the repertoire was profiled, and TCRdb retains in-frame clones only, with some absent. Seen here are over 10,000 clones, approximately 61% observed once, and the top ten hold roughly 29%. The sequencing used CD4+ or CD8+ T cells sorted from blood, collected in a trial of the OX40 agonist ivuxolimab. The receptors shown here come from an adult with an advanced solid tumor such as melanoma, head and neck, liver or kidney cancer. Both conserved end residues are part of each CDR3. Each record gives: J gene, clone size, V gene, D gene, CDR3 DNA, CDR3 protein. D genes are given only for firm matches. Size is stated for part of the rows, as once, few or many counts, or as a class when the clone is expanded.

>TRBJ1-5|NA|TRBV2|NA
TGTGCCAGCAGTGAATCCGAGGGGAGGCATCAGCCCCAGCATTTT
CASSESEGRHQPQHF
>TRBJ2-7|NA|TRBV4-1|NA
TGCGCCAGCAGCCAAGAGGGTGGGGGAGACGAGCAGTACTTC
CASSQEGGGDEQYF
>TRBJ1-1|NA|TRBV21-1|NA
TGTGCCAGCAGTCCAAGGACAGGGAAGCGAGGAACTGAAGCTTTCTTT
CASSPRTGKRGTEAFF
>TRBJ2-1|NA|TRBV25-1|NA
TGTGCCAGCAGTGAATATCCACGGTCCAATGAGCAGTTCTTC
CASSEYPRSNEQFF
>TRBJ2-2|NA|TRBV5-1|TRBD1
TGCGCCAGCAGCCAACAGGGGTCAAACACCGGGGAGCTGTTTTTT
CASSQQGSNTGELFF
>TRBJ2-1|NA|TRBV7-2|TRBD2
TGTGCCAGCAGCTTGAGACTAGCGAGATCAAGCTCCTACAATGAGCAGTTCTTC
CASSLRLARSSSYNEQFF
>TRBJ2-7|NA|TRBV7-2|NA
TGTGCCAGCAGATTAGACCCCGGACAGCTTCGCGACGAGCAGTACTTC
CASRLDPGQLRDEQYF
>TRBJ1-1|once|TRBV30|NA
TGTGCCTGGGCGGAACAGGAGTACACTGAAGCTTTCTTT
CAWAEQEYTEAFF
>TRBJ1-1|few|TRBV4-3|NA
TGCGCCAGCAGCCAAGGATTGGGGGCGCCTAACACTGAAGCTTTCTTT
CASSQGLGAPNTEAFF
>TRBJ1-4|NA|TRBV28|NA
TGTGCCAGCAGTCCCTACAAGGGACGGGGGGTCGAGCCGTTTTTT
CASSPYKGRGVEPFF
>TRBJ1-1|NA|TRBV4-1|NA
TGCGCCAGCAGCCTCGAAGAGGGGTACACTGAAGCTTTCTTT
CASSLEEGYTEAFF
>TRBJ2-1|NA|TRBV29-1|NA
TGCAGCGTACCACCCGGCCCTGTTAGTGAGCAGTTCTTC
CSVPPGPVSEQFF
>TRBJ1-1|NA|TRBV13|NA
TGTGCCAGCAGCTTTGGGAAACGAGACACTGAAGCTTTCTTT
CASSFGKRDTEAFF
>TRBJ2-7|NA|TRBV7-9|TRBD1
TGTGCCAGCAGCTTAGGCGGCAGGGGGCTCGAGCAGTACTTC
CASSLGGRGLEQYF
>TRBJ2-2|NA|TRBV11-1|NA
TGTGCCAGCAGCTTAGTTAACACCGGGGAGCTGTTTTTT
CASSLVNTGELFF
>TRBJ2-3|once|TRBV5-4|NA
TGTGCCAGCAGAAGACAGGTTAGCACAGATACGCAGTATTTT
CASRRQVSTDTQYF
>TRBJ2-7|NA|TRBV7-6|TRBD1
TGTGCCAGCAGCCCCGGGACAGGGTTCCTAGAGCAGTACTTC
CASSPGTGFLEQYF
>TRBJ2-1|NA|TRBV28|NA
TGTGCCAGCAGTTTAGGACAGCTGGGGTTGCATGAGCAGTTCTTC
CASSLGQLGLHEQFF
>TRBJ2-1|NA|TRBV4-3|TRBD1
TGCGCCAGCAGTCCCGGGACAGGGCTTTCCAATGAGCAGTTCTTC
CASSPGTGLSNEQFF
>TRBJ2-7|NA|TRBV4-3|TRBD2
TGCGCCAGCAGCCAATCCCCGGGACTAGCGGGGGGCAACGAGCAGTACTTC
CASSQSPGLAGGNEQYF
>TRBJ1-6|NA|TRBV25-1|NA
TGTGCCAGCCGGGTCTCCTATAATTCACCCCTCCACTTT
CASRVSYNSPLHF
>TRBJ1-5|few|TRBV4-1|NA
TGCGCCAGCAGCCACCAGGTGCGAAATCAGCCCCAGCATTTT
CASSHQVRNQPQHF
>TRBJ2-5|NA|TRBV7-9|TRBD2
TGTGCCAGCAGCCCGACTAGCGGGGGTGAGGAGACCCAGTACTTC
CASSPTSGGEETQYF
>TRBJ1-4|NA|TRBV7-8|NA
TGTGCCAGCAGCCTACAAACTAATGAAAAACTGTTTTTT
CASSLQTNEKLFF
>TRBJ2-3|NA|TRBV4-3|TRBD2
TGCGCCAGCAGCCATGGAGCGGGGGTGATAGATACGCAGTATTTT
CASSHGAGVIDTQYF
>TRBJ2-1|few|TRBV19|NA
TGTGCCAGTGTATGGCGGGGTTACAATGAGCAGTTCTTC
CASVWRGYNEQFF
>TRBJ1-2|NA|TRBV5-6|TRBD1
TGTGCCAGCAGCATCGACAGGGGGCACGGCTACACCTTC
CASSIDRGHGYTF
>TRBJ2-7|few|TRBV6-5|NA
TGTGCCAGCAGGGGATTGGGGGAACCCTACGAGCAGTACTTC
CASRGLGEPYEQYF
>TRBJ2-2|NA|TRBV7-9|NA
TGTGCCAGCAGCTCTACCGCGTCCGGGGGGAACACCGGGGAGCTGTTTTTT
CASSSTASGGNTGELFF
>TRBJ1-1|NA|TRBV13|NA
TGTGCCAGCAGCTTCCGACAGCCGAACACTGAAGCTTTCTTT
CASSFRQPNTEAFF
>TRBJ1-6|NA|TRBV19|TRBD1
TGTGCCAGTTCCGGGACAGGGGTCAATTCACCCCTCCACTTT
CASSGTGVNSPLHF
>TRBJ2-7|NA|TRBV30|TRBD2
TGTGCCTGGACCCTGGGGGGGTGGGACGAGCAGTACTTC
CAWTLGGWDEQYF
>TRBJ2-7|NA|TRBV7-6|NA
TGTGCCAGCAGCTTAGCGGTGAGCTCCTACGAGCAGTACTTC
CASSLAVSSYEQYF
>TRBJ2-7|NA|TRBV29-1|NA
TGCAGCGTTGAAAGCAGTACCTACGAGCAGTACTTC
CSVESSTYEQYF
>TRBJ2-3|NA|TRBV6-1|NA
TGTGCCAGCACCCCTGGGACGTACAGCACAGATACGCAGTATTTT
CASTPGTYSTDTQYF
>TRBJ2-7|medium-sized|TRBV7-9|TRBD1
TGTGCCAGCAGCCCTACACAGGGGGAATTATCCTACGAGCAGTACTTC
CASSPTQGELSYEQYF
>TRBJ2-5|NA|TRBV19|NA
TGTGCCAGTAGTCGGACCTGGAGCGAGACCCAGTACTTC
CASSRTWSETQYF
>TRBJ1-1|medium-sized|TRBV27|NA
TGTGCCAGCAGAACCGGGCGCACTGAAGCTTTCTTT
CASRTGRTEAFF
>TRBJ2-1|once|TRBV6-7|NA
TGTGCCAGCAGTTACCCGGAGGGGGGGAATGAGCAGTTCTTC
CASSYPEGGNEQFF
>TRBJ1-4|NA|TRBV7-9|TRBD1
TGTGCCAGCAGCCATCAGGGGGAAGGCGATGAAAAACTGTTTTTT
CASSHQGEGDEKLFF
>TRBJ2-1|NA|TRBV9|TRBD1
TGTGCCAGCAGCGTAGTGGGTAGGGGACAGGGACCCGAGGAGCAGTTCTTC
CASSVVGRGQGPEEQFF
>TRBJ2-7|few|TRBV6-6|NA
TGTGCCAGCACTCAAACGGAGGTGGGCGAGCAGTACTTC
CASTQTEVGEQYF
>TRBJ2-5|NA|TRBV5-1|NA
TGCGCCAGCAGTCTTCCTACCCCCCGAGAGACCCAGTACTTC
CASSLPTPRETQYF
>TRBJ1-2|NA|TRBV29-1|TRBD1
TGCAGCGTTGGGCCGGGACAGCCGGACTATGGCTACACCTTC
CSVGPGQPDYGYTF
>TRBJ1-1|NA|TRBV6-6|NA
TGTGCCAGCAGCCCCACAGAGAACACTGAAGCTTTCTTT
CASSPTENTEAFF
>TRBJ2-7|medium-sized|TRBV4-1|TRBD2
TGCGCCAGCAGCCAAGATGCGGGAGGGTATTACGAGCAGTACTTC
CASSQDAGGYYEQYF
>TRBJ2-7|few|TRBV13|NA
TGTGCCAGCAGCTTAGGCATGGGACAAGCCTACGAGCAGTACTTC
CASSLGMGQAYEQYF
>TRBJ2-1|NA|TRBV19|NA
TGTGCCAGTAGTTTCTCAGGATACAATGAGCAGTTCTTC
CASSFSGYNEQFF
>TRBJ2-1|NA|TRBV14|NA
TGTGCCAGCAGCCAATTAGTGGGTTACAATGAGCAGTTCTTC
CASSQLVGYNEQFF
>TRBJ2-7|NA|TRBV4-1|TRBD1
TGCGCCAGCAGCCAAAACTCGGGACAGGGGCGTTACGAGCAGTACTTC
CASSQNSGQGRYEQYF
>TRBJ2-7|once|TRBV10-3|TRBD1
TGTGCCATCAGTGAGTCTGGGACAGGTTCCTACGAGCAGTACTTC
CAISESGTGSYEQYF
>TRBJ2-1|NA|TRBV2|NA
TGTGCCAGCAGTGAAGGCAATGAGCAGTTCTTC
CASSEGNEQFF